Listed below are T cell receptor beta chains from one sample, sequenced in a study of cytomegalovirus exposure and HLA in healthy donors. Clones were sequenced by immunoSEQ multiplex PCR, and TCRdb holds only the in-frame ones, with some missing. In the table there are around 150,000 clones, 66% of which are singletons. Material for sequencing was PBMCs. These TCRs come from an older woman in good health and CMV-seronegative. CDR3s include the opening cysteine and the closing phenylalanine or tryptophan. The order of the fields is V gene, clone size, J gene, D gene, CDR3 DNA, CDR3 protein. D genes are given only for firm matches. For some rows the clone size is stated as once, few or many, or as a class when expanded; others skip it.

TRBV9	NA	TRBJ2-7	NA	TGTGCCAGCAGCGTAGTCACCTACGAGCAGTACTTC	CASSVVTYEQYF
TRBV5-1	NA	TRBJ2-5	TRBD2	TGCGCCAGCGACAAAGCGGGAGGGAAGGTAGAGACCCAGTACTTC	CASDKAGGKVETQYF
TRBV7-9	NA	TRBJ1-5	NA	TGTGCCAGCAGCTTATCTACTCAGGGGAATCAGCCCCAGCATTTT	CASSLSTQGNQPQHF
TRBV7-9	NA	TRBJ2-2	NA	TGTGCCAGCAGCGCCCAGGGGACCGGGGAGCTGTTTTTT	CASSAQGTGELFF
TRBV6-1	NA	TRBJ2-7	TRBD1	TGTGCCAGCAGTGAGAACAGGGGGTCTTACGAGCAGTACTTC	CASSENRGSYEQYF
TRBV25-1	few	TRBJ2-3	TRBD2	TGTGCCAGCAGGCCCGGGACTAGCGGGATTACAGATACGCAGTATTTT	CASRPGTSGITDTQYF
TRBV18	NA	TRBJ2-3	TRBD1	TGTGCCAGCTCACCGCCTATAGGACAGGCGGAGGCGGAGGATACGCAGTATTTT	CASSPPIGQAEAEDTQYF
TRBV7-2	NA	TRBJ2-7	TRBD2	TGTGCCAGCAGTCGACTAGCGGGAAACTACGAGCAGTACTTC	CASSRLAGNYEQYF
TRBV5-4	few	TRBJ2-5	NA	TGTGCCAGCAGCTTGGCCGGGAGGGGGCGTCAAGAGACCCAGTACTTC	CASSLAGRGRQETQYF
TRBV4-2	few	TRBJ2-2	TRBD2	TGTGCCAGCAGCACGGAGCCAGGGACTAGCGGAAGGGGGGAGCTGTTTTTT	CASSTEPGTSGRGELFF
TRBV19	NA	TRBJ2-4	TRBD2	TGTGCCAGTAACCCGACTAGCGGGGGGGTCTCCTCTGCCAAAAACATTCAGTACTTC	CASNPTSGGVSSAKNIQYF
TRBV28	NA	TRBJ2-4	NA	TGTGCCAGCAGTCTCCAGGGGACAAACATTCAGTACTTC	CASSLQGTNIQYF
TRBV7-2	few	TRBJ1-2	NA	TGTGCCAGCAGCCCGGTGGGGGCCCGCTACACCTTC	CASSPVGARYTF
TRBV6-1	NA	TRBJ2-7	NA	TGTGCCAGCAGTGAATCAGGGTTGTACGAGCAGTACTTC	CASSESGLYEQYF
TRBV29-1	NA	TRBJ2-5	NA	TGCAGCGTTGTTGCTGCGGGGCAAGGGGAGACCCAGTACTTC	CSVVAAGQGETQYF
TRBV10-3	NA	TRBJ2-7	TRBD2	TGTGCCATCACTAGCGGGAGGGCCTACGAGCAGTACTTC	CAITSGRAYEQYF
TRBV6-5	NA	TRBJ1-2	NA	TGTGCCAGCAGGGACAGTTACTATGGCTACACCTTC	CASRDSYYGYTF
TRBV19	NA	TRBJ2-2	TRBD2	TGTGCCAGTAGTACTAGCGGGAGGGCCCCCGGGGAGCTGTTTTTT	CASSTSGRAPGELFF
TRBV2	NA	TRBJ1-1	NA	TGTGCCAGCAGCGAGGACAGCCTGAACACTGAAGCTTTCTTT	CASSEDSLNTEAFF
TRBV12-5	NA	TRBJ2-7	TRBD2	TGTGCTAGTGCTAGCGGGATTGTTAGTCGTTACGAGCAGTACTTC	CASASGIVSRYEQYF
TRBV19	NA	TRBJ2-3	NA	TGTGCCAGTAGTCCTAGGTTGGTCCGTGCAGATACGCAGTATTTT	CASSPRLVRADTQYF
TRBV7-9	few	TRBJ2-6	NA	TGTGCCAGCAGCGCTACTGGGGCCAACGTCCTGACTTTC	CASSATGANVLTF
TRBV2	NA	TRBJ2-3	NA	TGTGCCAGCACCTTAGGGGCAGACACAGATACGCAGTATTTT	CASTLGADTDTQYF
TRBV6-6	NA	TRBJ1-1	TRBD1	TGTGCCAGCAGATTAGGCGGGACAGGGGATGCTTTCTTT	CASRLGGTGDAFF
TRBV5-5	NA	TRBJ1-5	TRBD1	TGTGCCAGCAGTCCCGGGACAGGGGGACTCGAGCCCCAGCATTTT	CASSPGTGGLEPQHF
TRBV7-8	NA	TRBJ1-1	NA	TGTGCCAGCAGCTTAGTAATCAGTCAGAACACTGAAGCTTTCTTT	CASSLVISQNTEAFF
TRBV6-5	NA	TRBJ1-4	NA	TGTGCCAGCAAAAAAGGGGATGCAACTAATGAAAAACTGTTTTTT	CASKKGDATNEKLFF
TRBV6-5	many	TRBJ1-2	TRBD1	TGTGCCAGCAGCAGGGGGCGGGAAGGCTATGGCTACACCTTC	CASSRGREGYGYTF
TRBV4-3	NA	TRBJ2-3	TRBD2	TGCGCCAGCAGCCAAGATAAACTAGCGGCTCAAGGCACAGATACGCAGTATTTT	CASSQDKLAAQGTDTQYF
TRBV18	once	TRBJ2-3	TRBD2	TGTGCCAGCTCACCAATGGCGGGGGGGCTCACAGATACGCAGTATTTT	CASSPMAGGLTDTQYF
TRBV29-1	NA	TRBJ1-1	TRBD1	TGCAGCGTCAAAAAGGCGACAGGGTCGGGCACTGAAGCTTTCTTT	CSVKKATGSGTEAFF
TRBV27	NA	TRBJ2-7	TRBD2	TGTGCCAGCAGTCCCTGGACTAGCGGGAATGGGAACGAGCAGTACTTC	CASSPWTSGNGNEQYF
TRBV4-1	NA	TRBJ1-4	TRBD1	TGCGCCAGCAGCCAAGCCTCAGGGGGCGGGAAAAAACTGTTTTTT	CASSQASGGGKKLFF
TRBV2	NA	TRBJ2-1	TRBD2	TGTGCCAGCATCCTACTAGCGGGGGGCTACAATGAGCAGTTCTTC	CASILLAGGYNEQFF
TRBV11-3	NA	TRBJ2-1	TRBD2	TGTGCCAGCAGCTTAGGTGGACTAGCGGGAGGAGTGGATGAGCAGTTCTTC	CASSLGGLAGGVDEQFF
TRBV29-1	once	TRBJ2-5	NA	TGCAGCGTTGAAAGCGAGACCCAGTACTTC	CSVESETQYF
TRBV5-4	NA	TRBJ2-3	NA	TGTGCCAGCAGCTTGGACGGGGGCACAGATACGCAGTATTTT	CASSLDGGTDTQYF